The clone carrying this TCR beta chain was seen only once. Its antigen is currently unknown. An absence of ophthalmopathy progression within 18 months meant stable Graves' hyperthyroidism. Uncontrolled infections, other autoimmune diseases, pregnancy or lactation led to exclusion of patients. The sample comes from a study of T cells in Graves' hyperthyroidism and ophthalmopathy. Study-wide results and caveats: The majority of expanded thyroid clonotypes above 0.001 also appeared in blood.

CDR1 is SEHNR and CDR2 is FQNEAQ in the germline V gene (reference sequence). The CDR3 is 15 amino acids. The V gene end was trimmed by 5 bases and the J gene end by 6 bases; junction bases not matched to a gene: 6. There were TCR beta CDR3 regions amplified from RNA transcripts. The HTBI primer set was used in a first-round RT-PCR of the TCR CDR3. TCRdb redid the calling of the multiplex PCR reads with MiXCR, one entry per CDR3 protein. This table has 85,000 to 110,000 distinct CDR3 sequences, around 50% appearing once. V usage is TRBV7-9 and J usage is TRBJ2-5; 13 bases map to TRBD2. The sequenced sample consisted of blood. This TCR was recovered from a man between 35 and 55 years old with Graves' hyperthyroidism. CDR3 DNA sequence: TGTGCCAGCAGCAGGAAGACTAGCGGGGGGAAGACCCAGTACTTC. Its protein product is CASSRKTSGGKTQYF.